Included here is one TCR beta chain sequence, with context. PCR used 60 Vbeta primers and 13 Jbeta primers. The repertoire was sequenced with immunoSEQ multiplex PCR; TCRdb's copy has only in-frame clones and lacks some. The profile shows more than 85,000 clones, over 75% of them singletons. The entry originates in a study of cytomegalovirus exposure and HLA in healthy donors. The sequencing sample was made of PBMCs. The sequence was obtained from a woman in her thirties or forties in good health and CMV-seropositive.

The CDR3 DNA sequence: TGCGCCAGCAGCCACGAGGGACTATACGAGCAGTACTTC. Its protein is CASSHEGLYEQYF. V gene TRBV23-1 combines with J gene TRBJ2-7; 7 bases are a match to TRBD2. TRBV23-1 is an open reading frame, and its role is uncertain. V dropped 6 bases and J dropped 4; count of bases not matched to a gene: 6. This CDR3 has 13 amino acids.